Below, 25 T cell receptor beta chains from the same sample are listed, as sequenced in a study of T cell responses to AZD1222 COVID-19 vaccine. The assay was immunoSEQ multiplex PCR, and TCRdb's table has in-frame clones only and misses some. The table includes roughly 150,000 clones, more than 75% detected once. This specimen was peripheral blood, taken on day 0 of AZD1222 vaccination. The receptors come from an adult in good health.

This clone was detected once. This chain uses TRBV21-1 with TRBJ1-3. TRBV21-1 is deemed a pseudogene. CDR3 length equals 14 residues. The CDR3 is CASSRVKPGNTIYF. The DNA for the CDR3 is TGTGCCAGCAGCAGGGTTAAGCCTGGAAACACCATATATTTT.

CDR3 coding DNA: TGTGCCAGCAGCAGTGGGAGACTAGCGGGCAATACGCAGTATTTT. Its protein product is CASSSGRLAGNTQYF. The V and J genes are TRBV7-2 and TRBJ2-3; 10 bases agree with TRBD2. Unmatched junction bases numbered 9, after V lost 5 bases and J lost 7 bases. The CDR3 is 15 residues long. From germline, CDR1 is SGHTA and CDR2 FQGNSA. The entire variable domain, with the rest obtained from reference TRBV7-2 and TRBJ2-3, is as follows: GAGVSQSPSNKVTEKGKDVELRCDPISGHTALYWYRQSLGQGLEFLIYFQGNSAPDKSGLPSDRFSAERTGGSVSTLTIQRTQQEDSAVYLCASSSGRLAGNTQYFGPGTRLTVL.

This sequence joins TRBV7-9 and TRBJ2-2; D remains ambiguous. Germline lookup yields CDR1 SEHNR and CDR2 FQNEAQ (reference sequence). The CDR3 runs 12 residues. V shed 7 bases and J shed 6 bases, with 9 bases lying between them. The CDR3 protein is CASNRVSGELFF. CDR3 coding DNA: TGTGCCAGCAACCGTGTTTCCGGGGAGCTGTTTTTT.

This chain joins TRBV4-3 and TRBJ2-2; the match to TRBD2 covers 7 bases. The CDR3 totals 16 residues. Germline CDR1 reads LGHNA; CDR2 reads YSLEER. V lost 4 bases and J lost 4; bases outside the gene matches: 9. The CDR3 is CASSPSSSGPTGELFF. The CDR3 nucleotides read TGCGCCAGCAGCCCCAGTTCTAGCGGTCCCACCGGGGAGCTGTTTTTT.

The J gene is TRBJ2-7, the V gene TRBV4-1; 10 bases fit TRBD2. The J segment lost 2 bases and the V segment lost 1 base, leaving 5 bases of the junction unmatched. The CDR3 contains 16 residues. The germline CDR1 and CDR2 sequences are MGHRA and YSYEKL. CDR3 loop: CASSQVGTSATYEQYF. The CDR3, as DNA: TGCGCCAGCAGCCAAGTGGGGACTAGCGCAACCTACGAGCAGTACTTC.

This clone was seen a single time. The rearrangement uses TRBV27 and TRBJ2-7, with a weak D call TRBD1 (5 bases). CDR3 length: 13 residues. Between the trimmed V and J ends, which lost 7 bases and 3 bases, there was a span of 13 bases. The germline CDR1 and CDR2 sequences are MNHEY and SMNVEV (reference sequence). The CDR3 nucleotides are TGTGCCAGCAAAGGGGTAGGGATCTACGAGCAGTACTTC. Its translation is CASKGVGIYEQYF.

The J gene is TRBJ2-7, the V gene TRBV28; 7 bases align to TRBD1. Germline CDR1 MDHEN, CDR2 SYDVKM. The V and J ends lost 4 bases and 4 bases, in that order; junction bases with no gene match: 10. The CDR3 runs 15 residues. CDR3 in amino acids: CASSSGTVRPYEQYF. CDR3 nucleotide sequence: TGTGCCAGCAGTTCTGGGACAGTACGTCCGTACGAGCAGTACTTC.

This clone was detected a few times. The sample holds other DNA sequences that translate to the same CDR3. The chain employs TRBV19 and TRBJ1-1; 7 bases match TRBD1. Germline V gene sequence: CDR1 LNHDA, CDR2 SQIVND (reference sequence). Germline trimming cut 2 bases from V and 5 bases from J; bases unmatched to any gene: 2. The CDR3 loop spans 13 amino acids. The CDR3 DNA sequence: TGTGCCAGTAGTATAAACAGGGGTACTGAAGCTTTCTTT. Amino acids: CASSINRGTEAFF. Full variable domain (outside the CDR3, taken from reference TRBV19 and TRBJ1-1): DGGITQSPKYLFRKEGQNVTLSCEQNLNHDAMYWYRQDPGQGLRLIYYSQIVNDFQKGDIAEGYSVSREKKESFPLTVTSAQKNPTAFYLCASSINRGTEAFFGQGTRLTVV.

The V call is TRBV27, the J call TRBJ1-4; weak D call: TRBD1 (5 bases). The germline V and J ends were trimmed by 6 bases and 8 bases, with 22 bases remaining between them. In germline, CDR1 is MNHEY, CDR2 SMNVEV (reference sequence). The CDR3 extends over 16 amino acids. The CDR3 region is CASSPSRAASGEKLFF. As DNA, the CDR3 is TGTGCCAGCAGCCCTTCACGAGCCGCATCAGGGGAAAAACTGTTTTTT.

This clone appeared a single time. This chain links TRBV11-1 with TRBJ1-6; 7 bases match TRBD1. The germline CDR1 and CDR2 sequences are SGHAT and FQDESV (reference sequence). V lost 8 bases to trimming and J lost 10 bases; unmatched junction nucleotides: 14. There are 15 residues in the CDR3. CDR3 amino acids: CASRPTDRDDSPLHF. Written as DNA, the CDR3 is TGTGCCAGCCGGCCCACCGACAGGGACGACTCACCCCTCCACTTT.

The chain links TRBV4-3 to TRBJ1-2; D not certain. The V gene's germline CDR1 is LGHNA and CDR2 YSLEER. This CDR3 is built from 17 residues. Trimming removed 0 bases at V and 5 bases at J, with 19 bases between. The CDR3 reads CASSQDIGEGLAYGYTF. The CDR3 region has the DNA TGCGCCAGCAGCCAAGATATTGGCGAGGGATTGGCGTATGGCTACACCTTC.

The CDR3, as DNA: TGTGCCAGCAGTGAATGGGCTGAGGAGCGGTTCACAGATACGCAGTATTTT. This codes for CASSEWAEERFTDTQYF. The chain combines TRBV2 with TRBJ2-3, with D possibly being TRBD2 (5 bases). This CDR3 is 17 amino acids long. V was clipped by 2 bases and J by 2 bases, with 17 bases between them. Per the germline V gene, CDR1 is SNHLY and CDR2 is FYNNEI.

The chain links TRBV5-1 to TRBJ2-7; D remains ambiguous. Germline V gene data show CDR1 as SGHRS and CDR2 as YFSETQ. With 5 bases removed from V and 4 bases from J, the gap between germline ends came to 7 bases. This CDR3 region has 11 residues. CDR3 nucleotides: TGCGCCAGCAGACATTTGTACGAGCAGTACTTC. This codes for CASRHLYEQYF.

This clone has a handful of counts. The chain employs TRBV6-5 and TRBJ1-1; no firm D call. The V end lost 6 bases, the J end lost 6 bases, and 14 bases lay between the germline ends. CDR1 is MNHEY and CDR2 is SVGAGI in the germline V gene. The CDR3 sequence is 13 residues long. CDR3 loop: CASSPGGLSEAFF. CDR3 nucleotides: TGTGCCAGCAGCCCAGGAGGGCTTTCTGAAGCTTTCTTT.

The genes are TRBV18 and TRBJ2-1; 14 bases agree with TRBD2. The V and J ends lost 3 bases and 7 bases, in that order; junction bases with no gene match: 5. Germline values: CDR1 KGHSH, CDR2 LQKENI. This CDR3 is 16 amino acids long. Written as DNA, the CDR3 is TGTGCCAGCTCACCCGGGGGGACTAGCGGGGGAAATGAGCAGTTCTTC. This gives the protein CASSPGGTSGGNEQFF.

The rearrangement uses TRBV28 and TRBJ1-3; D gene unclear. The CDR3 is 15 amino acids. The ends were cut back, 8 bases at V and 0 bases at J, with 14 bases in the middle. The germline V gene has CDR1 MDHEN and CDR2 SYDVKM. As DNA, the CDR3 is TGTGCCAGCGGACTGGACTTTTACTCTGGAAACACCATATATTTT. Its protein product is CASGLDFYSGNTIYF.

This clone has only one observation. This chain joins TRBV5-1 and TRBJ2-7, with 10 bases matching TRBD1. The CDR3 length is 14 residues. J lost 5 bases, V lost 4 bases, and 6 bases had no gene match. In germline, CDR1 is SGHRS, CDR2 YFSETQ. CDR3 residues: CASSPGQGLDEQYF. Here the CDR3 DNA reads TGCGCCAGCAGCCCGGGACAGGGGCTGGACGAGCAGTACTTC.

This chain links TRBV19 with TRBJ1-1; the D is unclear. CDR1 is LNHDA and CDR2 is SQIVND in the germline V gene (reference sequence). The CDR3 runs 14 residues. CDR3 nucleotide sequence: TGTGCGTCCTCGCAGCTCCTCAGAGGGACTGAAGCTTTCTTT. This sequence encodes CASSQLLRGTEAFF. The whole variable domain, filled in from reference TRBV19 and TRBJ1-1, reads DGGITQSPKYLFRKEGQNVTLSCEQNLNHDAMYWYRQDPGQGLRLIYYSQIVNDFQKGDIAEGYSVSREKKESFPLTVTSAQKNPTAFYLCASSQLLRGTEAFFGQGTRLTVV.

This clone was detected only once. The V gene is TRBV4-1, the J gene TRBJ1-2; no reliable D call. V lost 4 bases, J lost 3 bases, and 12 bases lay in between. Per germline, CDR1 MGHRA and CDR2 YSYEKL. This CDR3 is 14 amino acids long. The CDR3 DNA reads TGCGCCAGCAGCCTAGGCAGGACGGACTATGGCTACACCTTC. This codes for CASSLGRTDYGYTF.

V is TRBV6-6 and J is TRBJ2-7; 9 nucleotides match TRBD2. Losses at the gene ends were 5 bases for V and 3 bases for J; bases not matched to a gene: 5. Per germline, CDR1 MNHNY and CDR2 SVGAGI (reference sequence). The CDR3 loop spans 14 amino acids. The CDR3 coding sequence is TGTGCCAGCAGTAAGGGACTAGCAGACTACGAGCAGTACTTC. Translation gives CASSKGLADYEQYF.

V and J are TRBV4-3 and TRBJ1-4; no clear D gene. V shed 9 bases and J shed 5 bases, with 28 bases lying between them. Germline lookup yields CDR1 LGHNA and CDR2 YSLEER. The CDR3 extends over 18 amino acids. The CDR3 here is CASRTNRWRTLDNEKLFF. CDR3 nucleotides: TGCGCCAGTCGGACTAACAGATGGCGGACCTTAGACAATGAAAAACTGTTTTTT.

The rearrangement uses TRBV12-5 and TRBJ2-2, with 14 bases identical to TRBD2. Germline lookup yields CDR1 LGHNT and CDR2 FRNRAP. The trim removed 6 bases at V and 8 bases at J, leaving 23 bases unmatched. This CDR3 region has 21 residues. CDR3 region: CASGFTGTSGSMVVTTGELFF. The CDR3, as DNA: TGTGCTAGTGGCTTTACCGGGACTAGCGGGAGTATGGTAGTGACGACTGGGGAGCTGTTTTTT.

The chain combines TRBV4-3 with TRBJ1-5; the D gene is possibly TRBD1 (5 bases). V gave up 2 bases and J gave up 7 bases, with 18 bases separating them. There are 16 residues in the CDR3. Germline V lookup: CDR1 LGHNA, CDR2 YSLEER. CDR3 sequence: CASSQSPGEGGQPQHF. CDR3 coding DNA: TGCGCCAGCAGCCAATCTCCGGGGGAGGGTGGACAGCCCCAGCATTTT.

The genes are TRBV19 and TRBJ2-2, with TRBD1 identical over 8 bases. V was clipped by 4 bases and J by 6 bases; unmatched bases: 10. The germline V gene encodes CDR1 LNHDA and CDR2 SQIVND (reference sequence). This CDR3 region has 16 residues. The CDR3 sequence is CASSRQGALVAGELFF. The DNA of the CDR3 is TGTGCCAGTAGTAGGCAGGGGGCTTTAGTGGCCGGGGAGCTGTTTTTT.

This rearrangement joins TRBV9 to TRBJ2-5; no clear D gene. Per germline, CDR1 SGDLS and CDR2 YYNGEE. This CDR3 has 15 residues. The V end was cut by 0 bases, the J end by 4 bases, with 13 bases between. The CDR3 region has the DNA TGTGCCAGCAGCGTAGCTGATGGATTGCGAGAGACCCAGTACTTC. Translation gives CASSVADGLRETQYF.